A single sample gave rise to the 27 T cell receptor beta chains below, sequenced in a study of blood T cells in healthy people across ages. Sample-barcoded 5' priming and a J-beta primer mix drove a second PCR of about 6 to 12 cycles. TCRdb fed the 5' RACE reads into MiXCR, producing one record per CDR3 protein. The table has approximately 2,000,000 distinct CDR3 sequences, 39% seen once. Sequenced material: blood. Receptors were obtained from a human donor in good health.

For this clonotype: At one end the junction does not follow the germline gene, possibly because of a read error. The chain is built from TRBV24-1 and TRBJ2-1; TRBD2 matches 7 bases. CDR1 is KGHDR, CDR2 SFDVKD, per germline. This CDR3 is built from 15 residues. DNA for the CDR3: TGTGCCACCAGTAATTTGAGCGGGGTTTACAATGAGCAGTTCTTC. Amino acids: CATSNLSGVYNEQFF.

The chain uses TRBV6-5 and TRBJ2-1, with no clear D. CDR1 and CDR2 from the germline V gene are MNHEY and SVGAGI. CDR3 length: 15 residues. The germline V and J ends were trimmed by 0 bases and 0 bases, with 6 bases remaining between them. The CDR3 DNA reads TGTGCCAGCAGTTACTCTGCCTTCTCCTACAATGAGCAGTTCTTC. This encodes CASSYSAFSYNEQFF.

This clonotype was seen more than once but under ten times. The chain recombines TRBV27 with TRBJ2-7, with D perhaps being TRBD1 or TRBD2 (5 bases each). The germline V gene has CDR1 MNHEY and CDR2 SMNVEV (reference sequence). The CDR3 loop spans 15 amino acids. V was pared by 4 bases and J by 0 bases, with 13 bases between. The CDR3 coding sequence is TGTGCCAGCAGTTCGTCGGGGACCCTCTCCTACGAGCAGTACTTC. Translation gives CASSSSGTLSYEQYF.

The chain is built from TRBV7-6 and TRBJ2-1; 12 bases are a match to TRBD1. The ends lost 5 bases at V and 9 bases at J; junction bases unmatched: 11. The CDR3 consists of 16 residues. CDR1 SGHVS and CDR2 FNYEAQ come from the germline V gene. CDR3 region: CASSLTSGQGAIEQFF. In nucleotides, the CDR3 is TGTGCCAGCAGCCTCACCTCGGGACAGGGGGCAATTGAGCAGTTCTTC.

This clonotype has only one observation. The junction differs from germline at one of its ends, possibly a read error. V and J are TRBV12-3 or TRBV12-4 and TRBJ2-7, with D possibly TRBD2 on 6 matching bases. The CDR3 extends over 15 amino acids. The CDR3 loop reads CTSGRVNQSDYEQYF. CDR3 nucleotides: TGTACCAGCGGGCGGGTCAACCAGTCCGACTACGAGCAGTACTTC.

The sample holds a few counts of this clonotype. The chain's CDR3 is CSVRASIHTGANVLTF. The CDR3 DNA follows: TGCAGCGTTCGGGCCTCTATCCATACTGGGGCCAACGTCCTGACTTTC. The gene calls are TRBV29-1 and TRBJ2-6; D uncertain. The CDR3 spans 16 residues. CDR1 is SQVTM, CDR2 ANQGSEA, per germline. V was shortened by 5 bases and J by 2 bases, with 16 bases between the two germline ends.

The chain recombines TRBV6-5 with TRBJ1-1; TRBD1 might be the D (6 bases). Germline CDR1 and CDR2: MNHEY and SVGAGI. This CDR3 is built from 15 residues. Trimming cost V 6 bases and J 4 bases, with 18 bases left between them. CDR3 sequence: CASSTYRDIFTEAFF. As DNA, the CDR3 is TGTGCCAGCAGCACCTACCGGGACATATTCACTGAAGCTTTCTTT.

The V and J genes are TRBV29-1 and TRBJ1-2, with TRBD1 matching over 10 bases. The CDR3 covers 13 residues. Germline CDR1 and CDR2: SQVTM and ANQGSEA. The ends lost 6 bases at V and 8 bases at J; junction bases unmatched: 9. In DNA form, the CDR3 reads TGCAGCGTCACACTGGGACAGGGGATAGGCTACACCTTC. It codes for CSVTLGQGIGYTF.

CDR3 sequence: CSSIRGRQETQYF. The CDR3 DNA reads as TGCAGCTCTATCAGAGGGCGGCAAGAGACCCAGTACTTC. This chain joins TRBV29-1 and TRBJ2-5; D may be TRBD2 (5 bases). Trimming cost V 8 bases and J 2 bases, with 15 bases left between them. Germline CDR1 is SQVTM and CDR2 is ANQGSEA. The CDR3 is 13 residues long.

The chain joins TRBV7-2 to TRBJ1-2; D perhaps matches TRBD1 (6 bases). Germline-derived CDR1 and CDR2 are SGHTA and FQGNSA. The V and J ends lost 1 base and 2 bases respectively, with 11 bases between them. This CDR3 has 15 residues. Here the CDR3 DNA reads TGTGCCAGCAGCTTAGATGGGGGCATGAACTATGGCTACACCTTC. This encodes CASSLDGGMNYGYTF.

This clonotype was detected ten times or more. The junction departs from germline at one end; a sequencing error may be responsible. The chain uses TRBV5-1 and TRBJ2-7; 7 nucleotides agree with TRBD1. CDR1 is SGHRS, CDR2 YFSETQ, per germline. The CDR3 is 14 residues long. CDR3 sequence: CASSLRTGSYEQYF. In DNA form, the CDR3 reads TGTGCCAGCAGCCTCCGGACAGGCTCCTACGAGCAGTACTTC. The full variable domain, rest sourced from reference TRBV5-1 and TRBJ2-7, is KAGVTQTPRYLIKTRGQQVTLSCSPISGHRSVSWYQQTPGQGLQFLFEYFSETQRNKGNFPGRFSGRQFSNSRSEMNVSTLELGDSALYLCASSLRTGSYEQYFGPGTRLTVT.

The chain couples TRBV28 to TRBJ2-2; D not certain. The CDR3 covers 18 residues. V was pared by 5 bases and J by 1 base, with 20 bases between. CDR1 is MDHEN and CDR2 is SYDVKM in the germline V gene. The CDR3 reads CASSDFALVSENTGELFF. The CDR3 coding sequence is TGTGCCAGCAGTGATTTCGCTCTGGTCAGCGAGAACACCGGGGAGCTGTTTTTT.

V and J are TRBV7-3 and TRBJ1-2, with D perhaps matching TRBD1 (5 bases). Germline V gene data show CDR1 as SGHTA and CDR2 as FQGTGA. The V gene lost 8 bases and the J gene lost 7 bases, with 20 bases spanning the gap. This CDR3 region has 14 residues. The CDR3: CASRLRAETGGYTF. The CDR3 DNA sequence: TGTGCCAGCCGGCTCAGGGCAGAAACGGGTGGCTACACCTTC.

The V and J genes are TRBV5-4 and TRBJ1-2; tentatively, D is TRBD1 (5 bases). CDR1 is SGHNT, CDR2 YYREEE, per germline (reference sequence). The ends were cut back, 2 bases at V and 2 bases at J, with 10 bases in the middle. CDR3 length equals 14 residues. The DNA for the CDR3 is TGTGCCAGCAGCTTTCGGGGGGAAAACTATGGCTACACCTTC. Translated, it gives CASSFRGENYGYTF.

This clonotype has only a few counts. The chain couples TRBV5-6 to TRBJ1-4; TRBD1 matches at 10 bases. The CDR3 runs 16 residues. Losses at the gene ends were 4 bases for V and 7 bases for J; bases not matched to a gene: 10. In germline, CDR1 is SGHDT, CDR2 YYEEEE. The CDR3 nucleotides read TGTGCCAGCAGCGCCGCCCGGGACAGGGGAACTGAAAAACTGTTTTTT. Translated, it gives CASSAARDRGTEKLFF.

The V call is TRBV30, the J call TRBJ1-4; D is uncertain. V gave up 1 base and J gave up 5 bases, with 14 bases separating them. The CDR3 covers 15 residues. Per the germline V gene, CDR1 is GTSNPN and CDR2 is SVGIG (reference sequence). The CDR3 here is CAWSASLTLNEKLFF. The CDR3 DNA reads TGTGCCTGGAGTGCTTCGTTGACATTGAATGAAAAACTGTTTTTT.

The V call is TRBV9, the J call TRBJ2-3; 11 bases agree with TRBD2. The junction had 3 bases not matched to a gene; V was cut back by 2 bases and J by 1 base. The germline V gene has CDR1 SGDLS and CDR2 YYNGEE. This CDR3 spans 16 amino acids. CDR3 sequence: CASSVPTSGGTDTQYF. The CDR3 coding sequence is TGTGCCAGCAGCGTCCCGACTAGCGGGGGCACAGATACGCAGTATTTT.

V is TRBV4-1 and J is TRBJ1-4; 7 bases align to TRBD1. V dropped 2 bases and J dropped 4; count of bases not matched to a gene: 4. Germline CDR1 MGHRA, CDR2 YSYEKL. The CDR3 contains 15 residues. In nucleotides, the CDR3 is TGCGCCAGCAGCCAACAGGGACAGTATAATGAAAAACTGTTTTTT. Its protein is CASSQQGQYNEKLFF.

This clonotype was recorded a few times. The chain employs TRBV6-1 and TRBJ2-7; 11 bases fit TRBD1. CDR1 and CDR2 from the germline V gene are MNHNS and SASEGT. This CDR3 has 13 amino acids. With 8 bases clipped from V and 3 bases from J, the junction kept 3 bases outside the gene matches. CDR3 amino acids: CASAGQGGYEQYF. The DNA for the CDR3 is TGTGCCAGCGCGGGACAGGGGGGCTACGAGCAGTACTTC.

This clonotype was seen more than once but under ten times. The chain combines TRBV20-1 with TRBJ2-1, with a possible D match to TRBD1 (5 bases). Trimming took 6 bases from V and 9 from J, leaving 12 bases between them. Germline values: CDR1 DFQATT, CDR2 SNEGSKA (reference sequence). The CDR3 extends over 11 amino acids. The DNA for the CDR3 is TGCAGTGCCCATGCACAGGTTGAGCAGTTCTTC. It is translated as CSAHAQVEQFF.

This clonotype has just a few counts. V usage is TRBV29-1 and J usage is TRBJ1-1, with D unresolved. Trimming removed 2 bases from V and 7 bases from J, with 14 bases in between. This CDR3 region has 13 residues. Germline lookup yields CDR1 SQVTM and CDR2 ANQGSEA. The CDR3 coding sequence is TGCAGCGTTGAAATCGGCGGCCTCCGTGAAGCTTTCTTT. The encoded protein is CSVEIGGLREAFF.

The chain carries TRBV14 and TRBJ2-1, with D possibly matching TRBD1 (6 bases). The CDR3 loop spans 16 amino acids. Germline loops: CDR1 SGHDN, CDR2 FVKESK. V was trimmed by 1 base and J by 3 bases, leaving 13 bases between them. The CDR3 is CASSQALQGLYNEQFF. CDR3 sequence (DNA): TGTGCCAGCAGCCAAGCCCTGCAGGGGCTCTACAATGAGCAGTTCTTC.

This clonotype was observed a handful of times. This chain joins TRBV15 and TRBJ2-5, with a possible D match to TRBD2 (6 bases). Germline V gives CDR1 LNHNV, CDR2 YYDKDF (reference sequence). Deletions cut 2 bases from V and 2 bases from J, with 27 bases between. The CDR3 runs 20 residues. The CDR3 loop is CATSRKLGGVGTSRQETQYF. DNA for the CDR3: TGTGCCACCAGCAGAAAACTCGGAGGGGTTGGGACTTCGAGGCAAGAGACCCAGTACTTC.

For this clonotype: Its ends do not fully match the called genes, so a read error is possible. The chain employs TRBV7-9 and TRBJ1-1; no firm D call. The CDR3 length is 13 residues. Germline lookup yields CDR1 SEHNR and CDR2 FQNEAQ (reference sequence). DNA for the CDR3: TGTGCCAGCAGCTTCTCCATGAACACTGAAGTTTTCTTT. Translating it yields CASSFSMNTEVFF.

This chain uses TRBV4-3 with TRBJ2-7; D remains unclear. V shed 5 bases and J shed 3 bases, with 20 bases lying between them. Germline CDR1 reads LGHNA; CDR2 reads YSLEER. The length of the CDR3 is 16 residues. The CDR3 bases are TGCGCCAGCAGCGCCCGTTTTAGCTTACTCGGCTACGAGCAGTACTTC. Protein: CASSARFSLLGYEQYF.

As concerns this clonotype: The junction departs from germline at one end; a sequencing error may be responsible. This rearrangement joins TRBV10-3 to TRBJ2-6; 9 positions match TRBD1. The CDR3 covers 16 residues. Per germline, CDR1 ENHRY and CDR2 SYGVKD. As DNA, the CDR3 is TGTGCCATCAGTCCCGGGACAGGGAACGGGGCCAACGTCCGGACTTTC. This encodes CAISPGTGNGANVRTF.

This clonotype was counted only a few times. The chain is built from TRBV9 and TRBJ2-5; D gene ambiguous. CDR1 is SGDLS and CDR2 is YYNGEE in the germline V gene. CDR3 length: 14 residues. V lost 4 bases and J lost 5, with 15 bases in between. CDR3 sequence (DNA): TGTGCCAGCAGCATCAGCCAGGTTGGCGAGACCCAGTACTTC. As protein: CASSISQVGETQYF.